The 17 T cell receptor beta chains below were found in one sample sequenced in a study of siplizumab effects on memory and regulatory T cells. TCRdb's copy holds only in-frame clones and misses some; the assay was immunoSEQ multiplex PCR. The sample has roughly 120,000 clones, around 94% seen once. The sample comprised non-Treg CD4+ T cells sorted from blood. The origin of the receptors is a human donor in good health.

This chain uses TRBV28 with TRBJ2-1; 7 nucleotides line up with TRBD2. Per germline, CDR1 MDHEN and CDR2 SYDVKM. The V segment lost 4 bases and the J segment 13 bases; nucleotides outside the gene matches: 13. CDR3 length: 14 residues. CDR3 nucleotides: TGTGCCAGCAGTTCCCAACCCCTGCGGGAGTTCCAGTTCTTC. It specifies CASSSQPLREFQFF.

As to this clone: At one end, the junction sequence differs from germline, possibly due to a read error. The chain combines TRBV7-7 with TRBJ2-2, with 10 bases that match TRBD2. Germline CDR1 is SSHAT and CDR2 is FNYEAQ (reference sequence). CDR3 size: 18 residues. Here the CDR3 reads CASSKGLATLGDTGELFF. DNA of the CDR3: TGTGCTAGCAGCAAGGGACTAGCGACCTTAGGGGACACCGGGGAGCTGTTTTTT.

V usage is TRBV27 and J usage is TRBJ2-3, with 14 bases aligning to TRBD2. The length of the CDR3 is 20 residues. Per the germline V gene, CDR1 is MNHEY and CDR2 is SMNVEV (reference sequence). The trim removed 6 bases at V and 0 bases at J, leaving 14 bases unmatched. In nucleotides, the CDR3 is TGTGCCAGCAGGAGATTGGGACTAGCGGGGGTCTGGACTAGCACAGATACGCAGTATTTT. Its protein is CASRRLGLAGVWTSTDTQYF.

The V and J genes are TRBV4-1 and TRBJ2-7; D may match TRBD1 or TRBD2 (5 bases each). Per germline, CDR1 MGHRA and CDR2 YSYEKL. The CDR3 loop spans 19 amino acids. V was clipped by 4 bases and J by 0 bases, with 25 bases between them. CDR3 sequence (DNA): TGCGCCAGCAGCCCTTATGAGGGACCGCTAACGACCAGCTCCTACGAGCAGTACTTC. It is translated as CASSPYEGPLTTSSYEQYF.

CDR3: CASSQMKMDRGPQPQHF. In nucleotides, the CDR3 is TGCGCCAGCAGCCAGATGAAGATGGACAGGGGGCCTCAGCCCCAGCATTTT. The chain uses TRBV4-1 and TRBJ1-5, with 11 bases identical to TRBD1. The CDR3 has 17 amino acids. V shed 3 bases, J shed 6 bases, and the junction held 10 bases outside the gene matches. Germline assignment: CDR1 MGHRA and CDR2 YSYEKL.

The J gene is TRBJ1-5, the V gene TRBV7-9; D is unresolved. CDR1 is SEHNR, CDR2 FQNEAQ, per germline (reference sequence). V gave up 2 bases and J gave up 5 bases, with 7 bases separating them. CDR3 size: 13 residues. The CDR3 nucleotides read TGTGCCAGCAGCTTATTTGAAGATCAGCCCCAGCATTTT. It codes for CASSLFEDQPQHF. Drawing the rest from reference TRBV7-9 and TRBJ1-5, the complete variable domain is DTGVSQNPRHKITKRGQNVTFRCDPISEHNRLYWYRQTLGQGPEFLTYFQNEAQLEKSRLLSDRFSAERPKGSFSTLEIQRTEQGDSAMYLCASSLFEDQPQHFGDGTRLSIL.

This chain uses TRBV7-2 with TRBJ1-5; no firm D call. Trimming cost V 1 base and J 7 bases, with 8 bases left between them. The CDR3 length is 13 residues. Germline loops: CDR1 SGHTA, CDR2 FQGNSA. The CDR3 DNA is TGTGCCAGCAGCTTAGAGTTGGGCCAGCCCCAGCATTTT. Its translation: CASSLELGQPQHF. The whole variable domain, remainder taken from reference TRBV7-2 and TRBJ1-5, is GAGVSQSPSNKVTEKGKDVELRCDPISGHTALYWYRQSLGQGLEFLIYFQGNSAPDKSGLPSDRFSAERTGGSVSTLTIQRTQQEDSAVYLCASSLELGQPQHFGDGTRLSIL.

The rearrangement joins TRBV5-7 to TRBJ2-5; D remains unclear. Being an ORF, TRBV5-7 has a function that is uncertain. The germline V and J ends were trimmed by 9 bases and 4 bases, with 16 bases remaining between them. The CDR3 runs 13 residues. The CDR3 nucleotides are TGTGCCACCCCCCCGGGCTTTGGAGAGACCCAGTACTTC. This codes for CATPPGFGETQYF.

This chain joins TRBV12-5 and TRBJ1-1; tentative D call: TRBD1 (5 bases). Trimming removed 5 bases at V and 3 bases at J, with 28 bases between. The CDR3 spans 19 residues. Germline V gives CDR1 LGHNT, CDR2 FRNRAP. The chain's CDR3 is CASGKFIQPSRGWHTEAFF. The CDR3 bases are TGTGCTAGTGGTAAATTTATACAGCCTTCCCGGGGGTGGCACACTGAAGCTTTCTTT.

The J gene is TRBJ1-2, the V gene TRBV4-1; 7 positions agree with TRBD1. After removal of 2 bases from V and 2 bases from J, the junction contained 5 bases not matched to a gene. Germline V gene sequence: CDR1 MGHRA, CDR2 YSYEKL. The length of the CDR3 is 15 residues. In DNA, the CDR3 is TGCGCCAGCAGCCAACCGACAGGGACCAACTATGGCTACACCTTC. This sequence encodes CASSQPTGTNYGYTF.

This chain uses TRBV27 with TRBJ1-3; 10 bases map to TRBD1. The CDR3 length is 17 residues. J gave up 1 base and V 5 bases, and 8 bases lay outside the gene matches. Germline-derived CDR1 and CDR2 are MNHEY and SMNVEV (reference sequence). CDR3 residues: CASSALDRGVSGNTIYF. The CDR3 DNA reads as TGTGCCAGCAGTGCTCTGGACAGGGGGGTTTCTGGAAACACCATATATTTT.

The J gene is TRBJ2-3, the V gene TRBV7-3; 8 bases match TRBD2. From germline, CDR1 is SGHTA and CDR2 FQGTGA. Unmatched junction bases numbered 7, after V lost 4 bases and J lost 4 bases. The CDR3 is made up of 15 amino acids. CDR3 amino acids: CASSSLGLAADTQYF. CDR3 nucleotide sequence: TGTGCCAGCAGCTCCCTAGGACTAGCTGCAGATACGCAGTATTTT.

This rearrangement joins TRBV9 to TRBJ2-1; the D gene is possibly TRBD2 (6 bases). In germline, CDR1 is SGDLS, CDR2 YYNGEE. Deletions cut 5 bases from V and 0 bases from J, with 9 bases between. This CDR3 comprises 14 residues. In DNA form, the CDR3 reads TGTGCCAGCAGGGGGGGTAGCTCCTACAATGAGCAGTTCTTC. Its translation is CASRGGSSYNEQFF.

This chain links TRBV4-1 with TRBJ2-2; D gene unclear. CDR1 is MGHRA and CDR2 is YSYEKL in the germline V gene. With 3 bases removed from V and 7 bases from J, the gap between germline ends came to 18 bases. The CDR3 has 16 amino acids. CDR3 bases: TGCGCCAGCAGCCACCCCTTTTTAGGTCTGAGCGGGGAGCTGTTTTTT. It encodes CASSHPFLGLSGELFF.

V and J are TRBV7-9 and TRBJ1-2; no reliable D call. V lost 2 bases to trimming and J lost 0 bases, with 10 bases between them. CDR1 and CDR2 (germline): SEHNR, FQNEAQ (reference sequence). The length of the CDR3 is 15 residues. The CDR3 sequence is CASSLKGLANYGYTF. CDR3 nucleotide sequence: TGTGCCAGCAGCTTAAAGGGTCTAGCTAACTATGGCTACACCTTC.

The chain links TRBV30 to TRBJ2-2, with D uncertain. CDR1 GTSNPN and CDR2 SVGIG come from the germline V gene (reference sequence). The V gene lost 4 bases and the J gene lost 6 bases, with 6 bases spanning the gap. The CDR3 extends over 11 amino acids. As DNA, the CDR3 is TGTGCCTGGAAAGGCCCCGGGGAGCTGTTTTTT. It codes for CAWKGPGELFF.

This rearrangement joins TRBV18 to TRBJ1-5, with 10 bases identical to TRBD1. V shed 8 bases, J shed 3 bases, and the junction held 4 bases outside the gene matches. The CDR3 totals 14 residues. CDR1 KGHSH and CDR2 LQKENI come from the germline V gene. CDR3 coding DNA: TGTGCCAGCGGGGACAGGGGCAACAATCAGCCCCAGCATTTT. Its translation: CASGDRGNNQPQHF.